This T cell receptor (beta chain) was sequenced during a study of T cell repertoires in cytomegalovirus infection (dated by TCRdb to about 2019). Background for the entire study: Recently identified HLA-C-restricted CMV epitopes, whose presentation resists viral immunomodulation, were targeted by peptide stimulations together with well-studied HLA-B-restricted epitopes. Because public TCR beta signatures pointed to carriage of CMV infection together with the matching HLA type, the HLA type of each donor mattered for the analysis. What the research found in general, with its limitations: Carriers of CMV infection plus the relevant HLA type were discriminated by the cumulative frequency of public TCR beta family members in the study cohort and in an independent 352-donor cohort. The ex vivo response was dominated by HLA-C-restricted CMV-specific TCR beta clonotypes, which also provided the single most frequent clonotype in two of eight donors.

Germline trimming: 2 bases from V, 2 bases from J; junction bases outside gene matches: 5. CDR1 and CDR2, looked up from the germline V gene, are SGHTA and FQGNSA. Its CDR3 holds 15 amino acids, cysteine through phenylalanine. Only the CDR3 DNA is retained, 45 bases long and in frame from the first base. The treatment or condition label, read with the paper, signifies: in vitro stimulation with specific CMV peptide epitopes to enrich CMV-specific T cells. The sample holds many counts of this clonotype. What this receptor recognizes is not known. Per-base quality was not reported, and no clone a single base away is much larger than it. These reads were obtained on an Illumina HiSeq 1500. TCRdb reanalyzed the raw reads on its own, using fastp at Q25 for trimming and MiXCR for clone calling, and kept in-frame beta chains. Identical CDR3 proteins give one entry, which carries the most common genes and DNA. The sample table lists 570,000 or so distinct CDR3 sequences, under 45% of them with a count of one. 48% of the sample is in the top ten clones.

The specimen comprised cultured PBMCs, sampled from culture after CMV antigen stimulation. The receptor was derived from a human donor in good health (CMV status not recorded). Some clones in this sample may be carry-over from other donors' samples. Recombination connected TRBV7-2 to TRBJ2-7; 8 bases in between match TRBD2. The CDR3 region reads CASSLTAGGTYEQYF. The bases are TGTGCCAGCAGCTTAACCGCGGGGGGTACCTACGAGCAGTACTTC. Reference TRBV7-2 and TRBJ2-7 genes cover what lies past the CDR3, so the full variable domain is GAGVSQSPSNKVTEKGKDVELRCDPISGHTALYWYRQSLGQGLEFLIYFQGNSAPDKSGLPSDRFSAERTGGSVSTLTIQRTQQEDSAVYLCASSLTAGGTYEQYFGPGTRLTVT.